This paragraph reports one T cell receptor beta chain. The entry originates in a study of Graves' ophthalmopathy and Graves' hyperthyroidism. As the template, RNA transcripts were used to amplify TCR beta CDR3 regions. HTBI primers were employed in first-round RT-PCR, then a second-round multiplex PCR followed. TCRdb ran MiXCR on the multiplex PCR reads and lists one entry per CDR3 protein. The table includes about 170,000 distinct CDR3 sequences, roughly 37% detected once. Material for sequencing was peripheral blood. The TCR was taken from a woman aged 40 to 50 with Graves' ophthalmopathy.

This CDR3 reads CASSYSVVAGGSLEQYF. The CDR3 nucleotides read TGTGCCAGCAGTTACTCAGTCGTAGCGGGAGGGTCCCTGGAGCAGTACTTC. The chain recombines TRBV6-5 with TRBJ2-7; 11 positions match TRBD2. V shed 0 bases, J shed 7 bases, and the junction held 11 bases outside the gene matches. The CDR3 is 17 residues long. The germline V gene has CDR1 MNHEY and CDR2 SVGAGI.